The 17 T cell receptor beta chains below all came from one sample that was sequenced in a study of response to subunit inactivated influenza vaccine. MiXCR, run by TCRdb on the RT-PCR reads, gives a single entry per CDR3 protein. This sample has 150,000 or so distinct CDR3 sequences; about 10% occur once, and the top ten carry about a third. Sequencing used CD8+ T cells sorted from PBMCs, obtained approximately 25 months after vaccination. These receptors were obtained from a man in his fifties or sixties who received an inactivated influenza vaccine.

This clonotype was counted a single time. The chain joins TRBV3-1 to TRBJ2-7, with D perhaps TRBD1 (5 bases). Per germline, CDR1 LGHDT and CDR2 YNNKEL (reference sequence). V lost 3 bases to trimming and J lost 7 bases, with 16 bases between them. CDR3 length: 14 amino acids. The DNA for the CDR3 is TGTGCCAGCAGCCATTCCTCGGCAGGGTGGGAGCAGTACTTC. The encoded protein is CASSHSSAGWEQYF.

This clonotype was detected a few times. The V call is TRBV11-3, the J call TRBJ2-1; TRBD2 agrees at 9 bases. Germline-derived CDR1 and CDR2 are SGHNT and YENEEA. The junction had 2 bases not matched to a gene; V was cut back by 3 bases and J by 8 bases. The CDR3 length is 13 residues. Here the CDR3 DNA reads TGTGCCAGCAGCTTGGGACTAGCCTATGAGCAGTTCTTC. Its protein product is CASSLGLAYEQFF.

There are many counts of this clonotype. V and J are TRBV5-1 and TRBJ1-4; a weak D match, TRBD1 (6 bases). The CDR3 is 17 residues long. V shed 4 bases and J shed 7 bases, with 23 bases lying between them. Germline assignment: CDR1 SGHRS and CDR2 YFSETQ. The CDR3 loop is CASSLSRDTLGREKLFF. CDR3 in DNA: TGCGCCAGCAGCCTGTCCCGGGACACGCTCGGACGTGAAAAACTGTTTTTT.

This clonotype was found many times. This chain links TRBV27 with TRBJ2-7; 13 nucleotides agree with TRBD2. The germline V gene encodes CDR1 MNHEY and CDR2 SMNVEV (reference sequence). V trimming: 4 bases; J trimming: 3 bases; junction bases outside the gene matches: 3. The length of the CDR3 is 15 residues. CDR3 amino acids: CASSWGLAGFYEQYF. In DNA, the CDR3 is TGTGCCAGCAGTTGGGGACTAGCGGGATTCTACGAGCAGTACTTC.

This chain joins TRBV2 and TRBJ1-1, with D unresolved. Deletions cut 6 bases from V and 7 bases from J, with 9 bases between. This CDR3 is built from 11 residues. From germline, CDR1 is SNHLY and CDR2 FYNNEI. DNA for the CDR3: TGTGCCAGCAGGGACGGACGTGAAGCTTTCTTT. Amino acid sequence: CASRDGREAFF.

This clonotype appeared a few times. The V and J genes are TRBV6-2 or TRBV6-3 and TRBJ2-5, with 8 bases matching TRBD1. Germline-derived CDR1 and CDR2 are MNHEY and SVGEGT. Losses at the gene ends were 4 bases for V and 0 bases for J; bases not matched to a gene: 4. CDR3 length: 15 residues. As DNA, the CDR3 is TGTGCCAGCAGTTTAGGACAGGGCTACCAAGAGACCCAGTACTTC. Translating it yields CASSLGQGYQETQYF.

The rearrangement uses TRBV28 and TRBJ2-5, with TRBD1 as a possible D gene (5 bases). Deletions cut 5 bases from V and 2 bases from J, with 12 bases between. There are 14 residues in the CDR3. Looked up from germline, CDR1 is MDHEN and CDR2 is SYDVKM. CDR3 coding DNA: TGTGCCAGCAGTCCCGAGACAGAACAAGAGACCCAGTACTTC. This sequence encodes CASSPETEQETQYF.

This clonotype has only a few counts. J is TRBJ2-3 and V is TRBV3-1, with TRBD2 matching 7 bases. From germline, CDR1 is LGHDT and CDR2 YNNKEL (reference sequence). J was trimmed by 0 bases and V by 1 base; bases with no gene match: 4. This CDR3 comprises 16 residues. CDR3 loop: CASSQVAGTSTDTQYF. The CDR3 coding sequence is TGTGCCAGCAGCCAAGTAGCGGGCACTAGCACAGATACGCAGTATTTT.

This clonotype was detected ten times or more. The J gene is TRBJ2-2, the V gene TRBV3-1; D is unclear. There are 12 residues in the CDR3. In germline, CDR1 is LGHDT, CDR2 YNNKEL (reference sequence). V shed 4 bases and J shed 7 bases, with 7 bases lying between them. The CDR3 DNA reads TGTGCCAGCAGCCGTCCCCTCGGGGAGCTGTTTTTT. The encoded protein is CASSRPLGELFF.

V gene TRBV28 combines with J gene TRBJ2-7; D possibly corresponds to TRBD1 (5 bases). Looked up from germline, CDR1 is MDHEN and CDR2 is SYDVKM. The V end was cut by 11 bases, the J end by 6 bases, with 20 bases between. This CDR3 is built from 13 residues. The CDR3 sequence is CAGKASWGSEQYF. The CDR3 DNA follows: TGTGCCGGAAAGGCTTCTTGGGGCTCCGAGCAGTACTTC.

The chain couples TRBV27 to TRBJ2-7; the match to TRBD2 covers 11 bases. Germline assignment: CDR1 MNHEY and CDR2 SMNVEV (reference sequence). The CDR3 loop spans 15 amino acids. The J segment lost 7 bases and the V segment lost 6 bases, leaving 11 bases of the junction unmatched. Written as DNA, the CDR3 is TGTGCCAGCAGCTTTACTAGCGGGGGCGTGGGGGAGCAGTACTTC. Protein sequence: CASSFTSGGVGEQYF.

This clonotype was counted between two and nine times. V gene TRBV4-1 combines with J gene TRBJ1-6; 8 positions match TRBD1. V shed 0 bases and J 7 bases; nucleotides not matched to a gene: 8. CDR3 length equals 17 residues. Germline V gives CDR1 MGHRA, CDR2 YSYEKL. The chain's CDR3 is CASSQERDRSENSPLHF. CDR3 in DNA: TGCGCCAGCAGCCAAGAAAGGGACAGGTCTGAAAATTCACCCCTCCACTTT.

V and J are TRBV4-1 and TRBJ2-2; D unclear. Germline CDR1 reads MGHRA; CDR2 reads YSYEKL. With 1 base removed from V and 6 bases from J, the gap between germline ends came to 3 bases. CDR3 length equals 12 residues. CDR3 region: CASSQVAGELFF. The CDR3 DNA sequence: TGCGCCAGCAGCCAAGTTGCCGGGGAGCTGTTTTTT.

V and J are TRBV6-5 and TRBJ2-7; possibly TRBD1 for D (5 bases). Trimming shortened V by 2 bases and J by 3 bases, and 17 bases separated the two germline ends. CDR1 and CDR2 from the germline V gene are MNHEY and SVGAGI. The CDR3 spans 16 residues. CDR3 sequence (DNA): TGTGCCAGCAGTTACACCCTGTTGACAGCGAGCTACGAGCAGTACTTC. Its translation: CASSYTLLTASYEQYF.

In this sample, this clonotype turned up a few times. The J gene is TRBJ2-5, the V gene TRBV20-1; D is ambiguous. This CDR3 contains 17 residues. Germline CDR1 reads DFQATT; CDR2 reads SNEGSKA (reference sequence). The V end was cut by 0 bases, the J end by 0 bases, with 17 bases between. The DNA of the CDR3 is TGCAGTGCTAGAGATCCCCCGCTTATTGCGTACCAAGAGACCCAGTACTTC. Its translation is CSARDPPLIAYQETQYF.

This clonotype was recorded a few times. CDR3 DNA: TGTGCCAGCAGCTTAGACGTGGGTTACGGGGAGCTGTTTTTT. It is translated as CASSLDVGYGELFF. V is TRBV7-8 and J is TRBJ2-2; D unresolved. CDR1 SGHVS and CDR2 FQNEAQ come from the germline V gene. The CDR3 covers 14 residues. With 1 base removed from V and 7 bases from J, the gap between germline ends came to 10 bases.

The chain employs TRBV15 and TRBJ2-2; 9 bases line up with TRBD1. Germline trimming cut 3 bases from V and 4 bases from J; bases unmatched to any gene: 12. Looked up from germline, CDR1 is LNHNV and CDR2 is YYDKDF (reference sequence). The CDR3 runs 18 residues. The DNA of the CDR3 is TGTGCCACCAGCAGCTTCCCTGGGACAGGGACTGTCACCGGGGAGCTGTTTTTT. Protein sequence: CATSSFPGTGTVTGELFF.